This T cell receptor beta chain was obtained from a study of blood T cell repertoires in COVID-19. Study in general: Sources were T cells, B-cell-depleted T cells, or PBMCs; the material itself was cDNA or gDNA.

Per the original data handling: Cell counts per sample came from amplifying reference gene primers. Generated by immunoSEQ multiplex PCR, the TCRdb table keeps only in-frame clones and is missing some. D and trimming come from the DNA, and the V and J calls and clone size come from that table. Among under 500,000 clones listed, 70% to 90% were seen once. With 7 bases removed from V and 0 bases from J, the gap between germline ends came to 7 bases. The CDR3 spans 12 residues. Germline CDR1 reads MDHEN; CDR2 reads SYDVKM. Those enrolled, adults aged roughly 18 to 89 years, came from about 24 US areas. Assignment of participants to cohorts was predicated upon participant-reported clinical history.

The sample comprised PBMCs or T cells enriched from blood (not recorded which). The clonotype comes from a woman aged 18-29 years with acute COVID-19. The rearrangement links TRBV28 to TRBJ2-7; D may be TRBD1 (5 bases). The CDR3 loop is CASIDSSYEQYF. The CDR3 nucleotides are TGTGCCAGCATCGACAGCTCCTACGAGCAGTACTTC.